The entry below describes one T cell receptor (beta chain). With 60 Vbeta and 13 Jbeta primers, the PCR was carried out. Produced via immunoSEQ multiplex PCR; TCRdb's table is partial and in-frame only. The repertoire holds roughly 100,000 clones, with 78% as singletons. V was clipped by 10 bases and J by 0 bases, with 9 bases between them. This CDR3 has 12 residues. CDR1 and CDR2 (germline): MDHEN, SYDVKM. These data are taken from a study of cytomegalovirus exposure and HLA in healthy donors. This chain uses TRBV28 with TRBJ1-1; D may be TRBD1 (6 bases). This sequence was found in a man aged 30-40 years in good health and CMV-seronegative. Source material: PBMCs. CDR3 protein: CAIGGLNTEAFF. The DNA for the CDR3 is TGTGCCATTGGGGGCTTGAACACTGAAGCTTTCTTT. Complete variable domain (other parts from reference TRBV28 and TRBJ1-1): DVKVTQSSRYLVKRTGEKVFLECVQDMDHENMFWYRQDPGLGLRLIYFSYDVKMKEKGDIPEGYSVSREKKERFSLILESASTNQTSMYLCAIGGLNTEAFFGQGTRLTVV.